Described below is a single T cell receptor (beta chain) sequence and its context. Its specificity is unknown. The sample originates from a study of shared clonotypes between healthy human individuals. About the research overall: Aged 18 to 49, the donors were two women and three men. Broader study findings: Against clonotypes common to all four donors, non-shared ones had lower generation probabilities.

Profiling relied on immunoSEQ multiplex PCR, and the TCRdb table lists in-frame clones only, not all of them. Of around 1,100,000 clones detected, approximately 80% appear once; the ten largest clones hold over 0.8%. This TCR derives from a man aged 18-30 years in good health. Some clones in this sample may be carry-over from other donors' samples. Sequencing input: memory CD4+ T cells from PBMCs. The subset: CD45RA-negative fraction.

The CDR3 DNA reads TGTGCCAGCACGACTAGCGGGAGATCCACAGATACGCAGTATTTT. It is translated as CASTTSGRSTDTQYF. The rearrangement uses TRBV28 and TRBJ2-3, with TRBD2 identical over 12 bases. Trimming removed 7 bases from V and 2 bases from J; junction bases left unmatched: 4. Per germline, CDR1 MDHEN and CDR2 SYDVKM. The CDR3 has 15 amino acids.